Below are 18 T cell receptor beta chains sequenced from a single sample in a study of blood T cell repertoires in COVID-19 (dated by TCRdb to 2019 to 2021). Receptor amplification or capture employed the immunoSEQ multiplex PCR assay. In TCRdb, the immuneACCESS table is reduced to in-frame sequences with V and J assigned. These tables do not hold every clone; where another copy was compared, an unresolved V gene accounts for under half, and the others remain unexplained. This sample holds some 97,000 clones; around four fifths were observed only once. Jointly, the top ten make up 9% to 14% of the sample. Sample: peripheral blood. These receptor sequences come from a woman aged 65 to 85 with acute or convalescent COVID-19.

This CDR3 is CASSSGTGTSGVGEQYV. CDR3 sequence (DNA): TGCGCCAGCAGCTCGGGCACCGGGACTAGCGGGGTCGGCGAGCAGTACGTC. The chain recombines TRBV5-1 with TRBJ2-7; TRBD2 aligns across 13 bases. The length of the CDR3 is 17 residues. With 3 bases clipped from V and 6 bases from J, the junction kept 12 bases outside the gene matches. Germline loops: CDR1 SGHRS, CDR2 YFSETQ.

The chain is built from TRBV19 and TRBJ2-2; weak D call: TRBD2 (6 bases). The CDR3 covers 16 residues. Trimming left V 4 bases short and J 2 bases short, with 14 bases between. Germline V CDR1 and CDR2: LNHDA, SQIVND (reference sequence). CDR3 sequence: CASSTRSRGNTGELFF. In DNA, the CDR3 is TGTGCCAGTAGTACCCGCTCGCGGGGCAACACCGGGGAGCTGTTTTTT.

This chain uses TRBV28 with TRBJ1-5, with a possible D match to TRBD1 (6 bases). The germline V gene encodes CDR1 MDHEN and CDR2 SYDVKM. The CDR3 runs 14 residues. V lost 6 bases and J 3 bases, leaving 12 bases between the germline ends. The CDR3 DNA reads as TGTGCCAGCAGGGATGGACAGAACAATCAGCCCCAGCATTTT. Amino acids: CASRDGQNNQPQHF.

V usage is TRBV2 and J usage is TRBJ1-4; TRBD1 aligns across 10 bases. This CDR3 comprises 19 residues. V lost 3 bases and J lost 0; bases outside the gene matches: 10. CDR1 and CDR2 (germline): SNHLY, FYNNEI. The CDR3 reads CASSEAGTGVIATNEKLFF. CDR3 DNA: TGTGCCAGCAGTGAGGCCGGGACAGGGGTAATAGCAACTAATGAAAAACTGTTTTTT.

The CDR3 nucleotides are TGTGCCAGCAGATGGACAGGGAATGAGCAGTTCTTC. Translating gives CASRWTGNEQFF. J is TRBJ2-1 and V is TRBV12-3 or TRBV12-4; 8 positions match TRBD1. The length of the CDR3 is 12 residues. Trimming cost V 6 bases and J 7 bases; bases outside gene matches: 2.

This rearrangement joins TRBV24-1 to TRBJ2-5, with 7 bases aligning to TRBD2. V was clipped by 5 bases and J by 1 base; unmatched bases: 18. The CDR3 covers 19 residues. Germline values: CDR1 KGHDR, CDR2 SFDVKD. CDR3 DNA: TGTGCCACCAGTGTTGGGGGAAAGCGGGACTACAAGACCCAAGAGACCCAGTACTTC. This translates into CATSVGGKRDYKTQETQYF.

The rearrangement joins TRBV6-5 to TRBJ2-5, with a weak D call TRBD2 (5 bases). This CDR3 region has 14 residues. The V gene's germline CDR1 is MNHEY and CDR2 SVGAGI. Trimming shortened V by 2 bases and J by 4 bases, and 11 bases separated the two germline ends. The CDR3 DNA reads as TGTGCCAGCAGTTACGGAGGTTCCAGAGAGACCCAGTACTTC. Translating it yields CASSYGGSRETQYF.

CDR3 loop: CASSSIGGSYNEQFF. The CDR3 bases are TGTGCCAGCAGCTCGATTGGAGGCTCCTACAATGAGCAGTTCTTC. The V call is TRBV28, the J call TRBJ2-1, with D tentatively TRBD2 (5 bases). Trimming took 6 bases from V and 0 from J, leaving 12 bases between them. The CDR3 has 15 amino acids. Germline CDR1 MDHEN, CDR2 SYDVKM.

This chain uses TRBV5-1 with TRBJ1-1; 8 bases agree with TRBD1. The CDR3 has 15 amino acids. Germline V gene lookup returns CDR1 SGHRS and CDR2 YFSETQ. V lost 5 bases, J lost 1 base, and 7 bases stayed unmatched. CDR3 DNA: TGCGCCAGCAGGAGGACAGGGAGTGGGAACACTGAAGCTTTCTTT. Amino acid sequence: CASRRTGSGNTEAFF.

A single count supports this clone. This sequence joins TRBV19 and TRBJ2-2; 10 nucleotides align to TRBD1. The CDR3 consists of 15 residues. V was pared by 5 bases and J by 4 bases, with 4 bases of the junction left unmatched. Germline V gives CDR1 LNHDA, CDR2 SQIVND (reference sequence). The CDR3 coding sequence is TGTGCCAGTAGTGGGACAGGGGTGGGCACCGGGGAGCTGTTTTTT. Residues: CASSGTGVGTGELFF.

The chain carries TRBV11-2 and TRBJ1-2, with D unclear. The germline CDR1 and CDR2 sequences are SGHAT and FQNNGV. CDR3 length equals 14 residues. V was trimmed by 5 bases and J by 2 bases, leaving 12 bases between them. CDR3 coding DNA: TGTGCCAGCAGCCCCAAACGCGGGAACTATGGCTACACCTTC. This sequence encodes CASSPKRGNYGYTF.

The chain is built from TRBV7-3 and TRBJ2-3, with 13 bases that match TRBD2. CDR1 and CDR2 (germline): SGHTA, FQGTGA. Trimming removed 5 bases from V and 7 bases from J; junction bases left unmatched: 6. The CDR3 is 15 amino acids. The CDR3 is CASSATSGGANTQYF. DNA for the CDR3: TGTGCCAGCAGCGCCACTAGCGGGGGGGCAAATACGCAGTATTTT. The complete variable domain, with remaining parts taken from reference TRBV7-3 and TRBJ2-3, reads GAGVSQTPSNKVTEKGKYVELRCDPISGHTALYWYRQSLGQGPEFLIYFQGTGAADDSGLPNDRFFAVRPEGSVSTLKIQRTERGDSAVYLCASSATSGGANTQYFGPGTRLTVL.

The rearrangement links TRBV10-3 to TRBJ1-6; TRBD1 is a possible D gene (6 bases). Trimming left V 6 bases short and J 0 bases short, with 9 bases between. Germline V CDR1 and CDR2: ENHRY, SYGVKD. This CDR3 contains 15 residues. The CDR3 DNA is TGTGCCATCAGGACGGACAGCTCCTATAATTCACCCCTCCACTTT. This encodes CAIRTDSSYNSPLHF.

The chain combines TRBV13 with TRBJ2-3; 7 nucleotides agree with TRBD2. This CDR3 region has 15 residues. V shed 5 bases, J shed 4 bases, and the junction held 9 bases outside the gene matches. Germline V gene sequence: CDR1 PRHDT, CDR2 FYEKMQ (reference sequence). The CDR3 region is CASSPRTRSADTQYF. The CDR3 coding sequence is TGTGCCAGCAGCCCCCGGACTAGAAGCGCAGATACGCAGTATTTT.

This chain connects TRBV6-5 to TRBJ1-4; D possibly corresponds to TRBD1 (5 bases). CDR3 length: 15 amino acids. CDR1 is MNHEY, CDR2 SVGAGI, per germline. With 0 bases removed from V and 7 bases from J, the gap between germline ends came to 12 bases. The CDR3 spells CASSYSVQGGEKLFF. The DNA of the CDR3 is TGTGCCAGCAGTTACTCGGTCCAGGGTGGTGAAAAACTGTTTTTT.

This clone was detected a few times. The V gene is TRBV12-5, the J gene TRBJ1-5; D is undetermined. Between the trimmed V and J ends, which lost 0 bases and 0 bases, there was a span of 18 bases. There are 19 residues in the CDR3. Germline V gives CDR1 LGHNT, CDR2 FRNRAP. The CDR3 coding sequence is TGTGCTAGTGGTTTGGTAAGAGCTCCTGGGCCCCCTAGCAATCAGCCCCAGCATTTT. Its protein is CASGLVRAPGPPSNQPQHF.

The V gene is TRBV10-2, the J gene TRBJ1-6; TRBD1 agrees at 8 bases. Looked up from germline, CDR1 is WSHSY and CDR2 is SAAADI. The V gene end was trimmed by 6 bases and the J gene end by 8 bases; junction bases not matched to a gene: 3. This CDR3 contains 13 residues. The CDR3 sequence is CASSPQGDSPLHF. CDR3 nucleotide sequence: TGCGCCAGCAGCCCACAGGGGGATTCACCCCTCCACTTT.

This rearrangement joins TRBV11-2 to TRBJ2-3, with D maybe TRBD1 (6 bases). The CDR3 loop spans 16 amino acids. CDR1 and CDR2 (germline): SGHAT, FQNNGV. Between the trimmed V and J ends, which lost 4 bases and 2 bases, there was a span of 16 bases. The CDR3 sequence: CASSYVQNRDTDTQYF. Here the CDR3 DNA reads TGTGCCAGCAGCTACGTACAGAACAGGGACACAGATACGCAGTATTTT. The full variable domain, rest sourced from reference TRBV11-2 and TRBJ2-3, is EAGVAQSPRYKIIEKRQSVAFWCNPISGHATLYWYQQILGQGPKLLIQFQNNGVVDDSQLPKDRFSAERLKGVDSTLKIQPAKLEDSAVYLCASSYVQNRDTDTQYFGPGTRLTVL.